A single TCR beta chain is shown here with its context. Some clones are missing from TCRdb's copy, which holds only in-frame ones; the method was immunoSEQ multiplex PCR. The sample shows some 7,000 clones, approximately 56% of them seen only once. The sample is drawn from a study of tissue T cells after allogeneic stem cell transplantation. CDR1 and CDR2 (germline): MNHNY, SVGAGI (reference sequence). The CDR3 has 13 residues. The V end was cut by 7 bases, the J end by 2 bases, with 11 bases between. V is TRBV6-6 and J is TRBJ2-5; D is tentatively TRBD1 or TRBD2 (6 bases each). The sequence derives from an older female donor with lung cancer. Sequenced material: duodenum tissue, taken at autopsy. CDR3 region: CASKGGIQETQYF. For the CDR3, the DNA is TGTGCCAGCAAGGGGGGAATTCAAGAGACCCAGTACTTC.